This entry lists 32 T cell receptor beta chains sequenced from one sample in a study of T cells in Graves' hyperthyroidism and ophthalmopathy (dated by TCRdb to about 2019). Libraries were prepared through multiplex PCR. The sequencer was an Illumina HiSeq 2000. TCR beta CDR3 regions were amplified from RNA transcripts. The first round of RT-PCR for the TCR CDR3 was performed with the HTBI primer set and the Qiagen OneStep RT-PCR kit. TCRdb trimmed the raw reads at Q25, called clones with MiXCR and kept productive beta chains. All rows with the same CDR3 protein become a single entry with the most common DNA and genes. The sample includes hundreds of thousands of distinct CDR3 sequences, with about 15% observed a single time. The ten largest clones capture 28% of the sample. The sample consisted of blood. The source of these receptors is a young woman with Graves' hyperthyroidism that later progressed to Graves' ophthalmopathy.

The chain carries TRBV20-1 and TRBJ2-3, with 13 bases that match TRBD2. V gave up 5 bases and J gave up 4 bases; unmatched junction bases: 9. CDR1 is DFQATT and CDR2 is SNEGSKA in the germline V gene (reference sequence). This CDR3 region has 16 residues. The CDR3 DNA follows: TGCAGTGCTTTTCCACTAGCGGGAGGGCCCGCAGATACGCAGTATTTT. Translated: CSAFPLAGGPADTQYF.

This clonotype was observed a few times. This chain links TRBV12-5 with TRBJ2-5; a weak D match, TRBD1 (6 bases). The CDR3 loop spans 14 amino acids. Trimming took 4 bases from V and 3 from J, leaving 12 bases between them. CDR1 is LGHNT, CDR2 FRNRAP, per germline. Here the CDR3 DNA reads TGTGCTAGTGGTTCAGGGACACCGAAAGAGACCCAGTACTTC. It encodes CASGSGTPKETQYF.

This clonotype occurred a few times. The rearrangement links TRBV5-1 to TRBJ2-2, with 8 bases fitting TRBD1. J lost 7 bases, V lost 4 bases, and 12 bases had no gene match. The CDR3 length is 16 residues. Germline V lookup: CDR1 SGHRS, CDR2 YFSETQ. CDR3 loop: CASSPGGQGVGGELFF. The CDR3, as DNA: TGCGCCAGCAGCCCAGGTGGACAGGGCGTGGGCGGGGAGCTGTTTTTT.

This clonotype was seen many times. The rearrangement links TRBV20-1 to TRBJ2-1; D may match TRBD1 or TRBD2 (5 bases each). Looked up from germline, CDR1 is DFQATT and CDR2 is SNEGSKA (reference sequence). This CDR3 has 13 amino acids. V was shortened by 6 bases and J by 8 bases, with 17 bases between the two germline ends. The chain's CDR3 is CSARGQGADEQFF. CDR3 sequence (DNA): TGCAGTGCCCGGGGCCAAGGGGCCGATGAGCAGTTCTTC.

The chain combines TRBV2 with TRBJ2-5; 11 bases map to TRBD2. Germline values: CDR1 SNHLY, CDR2 FYNNEI. The CDR3 has 16 residues. The V segment lost 6 bases and the J segment 3 bases; nucleotides outside the gene matches: 9. CDR3 residues: CASSDPGLAVKETQYF. The CDR3 DNA sequence: TGTGCCAGCAGCGACCCGGGACTAGCGGTAAAAGAGACCCAGTACTTC.

This clonotype was observed many times. CDR3 sequence (DNA): TGCGCCAGCAGCTTCCGGGACAGGGGGCGGAATGAGCAGTTCTTC. It translates to CASSFRDRGRNEQFF. This chain joins TRBV5-1 and TRBJ2-1; 12 nucleotides agree with TRBD1. V lost 2 bases, J lost 7 bases, and 4 bases stayed unmatched. The CDR3 covers 15 residues. The V gene's germline CDR1 is SGHRS and CDR2 YFSETQ.

The V and J genes are TRBV2 and TRBJ2-3; D may correspond to TRBD1 or TRBD2 (6 bases each). Germline CDR1 reads SNHLY; CDR2 reads FYNNEI. The CDR3 contains 13 residues. The V end was cut by 7 bases, the J end by 4 bases, with 12 bases between. This CDR3 is CASKLGGSDTQYF. The CDR3 DNA reads as TGTGCCAGCAAATTGGGGGGCTCAGATACGCAGTATTTT. The whole variable domain, filled in from reference TRBV2 and TRBJ2-3, reads EPEVTQTPSHQVTQMGQEVILRCVPISNHLYFYWYRQILGQKVEFLVSFYNNEISEKSEIFDDQFSVERPDGSNFTLKIRSTKLEDSAMYFCASKLGGSDTQYFGPGTRLTVL.

The J gene is TRBJ2-7, the V gene TRBV15; D remains ambiguous. The CDR3 sequence is 14 residues long. Germline V gene lookup returns CDR1 LNHNV and CDR2 YYDKDF (reference sequence). The V end lost 0 bases, the J end lost 6 bases, and 12 bases lay between the germline ends. In nucleotides, the CDR3 is TGTGCCACCAGCAGAGATACTGTCCCGCCCGAGCAGTACTTC. This sequence encodes CATSRDTVPPEQYF.

The V call is TRBV28, the J call TRBJ2-5; D remains unclear. The CDR3 has 14 residues. The germline CDR1 and CDR2 sequences are MDHEN and SYDVKM. Trimming removed 5 bases from V and 1 base from J, with 11 bases in between. CDR3 in DNA: TGTGCCAGCAGTACACCGGACGGCCAAGAGACCCAGTACTTC. Translated: CASSTPDGQETQYF.

This clonotype was observed a few times. A read error may produce the germline difference seen at one junction end. The chain combines TRBV20-1 with TRBJ1-1; D ambiguous. The CDR3 runs to 13 residues. CDR1 DFQATT and CDR2 SNEGSKA come from the germline V gene (reference sequence). CDR3 DNA: TGCAGTGCCCCAAAGCCCGCGAACACTGAAGTTTTCTTT. Translation gives CSAPKPANTEVFF.

This clonotype came up many times. The chain links TRBV11-3 to TRBJ2-1; perhaps TRBD2 as D (7 bases). Germline-derived CDR1 and CDR2 are SGHNT and YENEEA. V gave up 3 bases and J gave up 6 bases, with 21 bases separating them. The CDR3 runs to 17 residues. For the CDR3, the DNA is TGTGCCAGCAGCTTTGGGAGGGGGGGGTGGCTTTTCAATGAGCAGTTCTTC. Its translation: CASSFGRGGWLFNEQFF.

This clonotype appeared many times. The chain has TRBV3-1 and TRBJ2-3, with 12 positions matching TRBD2. J lost 3 bases, V lost 4 bases, and 14 bases had no gene match. The germline gives CDR1 LGHDT, CDR2 YNNKEL (reference sequence). The CDR3 consists of 19 residues. The CDR3 region has the DNA TGTGCCAGCAGCCTCCTGAGGGGGGCTAGCGGGAGGGGAACAGATACGCAGTATTTT. It yields the protein CASSLLRGASGRGTDTQYF.

This chain joins TRBV27 and TRBJ2-2; 10 bases align to TRBD2. This CDR3 contains 14 residues. Germline V gene sequence: CDR1 MNHEY, CDR2 SMNVEV (reference sequence). V dropped 3 bases and J dropped 8; count of bases not matched to a gene: 3. CDR3 nucleotide sequence: TGTGCCAGCAGTTTCCTAGCGGGAGTTGGGGAGCTGTTTTTT. Residues: CASSFLAGVGELFF.

This clonotype was detected ten times or more. The CDR3 is CASSELPNQPQHF. The CDR3 DNA follows: TGTGCCAGCAGTGAACTCCCCAATCAGCCCCAGCATTTT. The rearrangement links TRBV2 to TRBJ1-5; D not certain. From germline, CDR1 is SNHLY and CDR2 FYNNEI. Trimming removed 2 bases from V and 3 bases from J, with 5 bases in between. This CDR3 contains 13 residues.

This clonotype was seen ten or more times. This chain connects TRBV28 to TRBJ1-3; possible D gene TRBD1, 5 bases. Germline V gene lookup returns CDR1 MDHEN and CDR2 SYDVKM. V lost 7 bases, J lost 4 bases, and 11 bases lay in between. This CDR3 spans 13 amino acids. CDR3 DNA: TGTGCCAGCATGCAGGGCTGGGGAAACACCATATATTTT. This translates into CASMQGWGNTIYF.

This clonotype was seen ten or more times. This sequence joins TRBV6-2 or TRBV6-3 and TRBJ2-1, with D perhaps TRBD2 (5 bases). V lost 2 bases and J lost 4, with 12 bases in between. The CDR3 loop spans 15 amino acids. The V gene's germline CDR1 is MNHEY and CDR2 SVGEGT. The CDR3 spells CASSYPGDSYNEQFF. Written as DNA, the CDR3 is TGTGCCAGCAGTTACCCCGGGGATTCATACAATGAGCAGTTCTTC.

The V and J genes are TRBV30 and TRBJ2-6, with 10 bases that match TRBD1. Germline CDR1 GTSNPN, CDR2 SVGIG (reference sequence). The CDR3 loop spans 17 amino acids. V trimming: 3 bases; J trimming: 2 bases; junction bases outside the gene matches: 7. CDR3 in DNA: TGTGCCTGGAGGAAGACAGGGGGCTTGGCTGGGGCCAACGTCCTGACTTTC. Its protein product is CAWRKTGGLAGANVLTF.

This chain uses TRBV19 with TRBJ2-1; D is undetermined. V was trimmed by 1 base and J by 1 base, leaving 11 bases between them. In germline, CDR1 is LNHDA, CDR2 SQIVND (reference sequence). This CDR3 comprises 16 residues. The CDR3 DNA is TGTGCCAGTAGTATAGGAGAACACAAATCCTACAATGAGCAGTTCTTC. Amino acids: CASSIGEHKSYNEQFF.

This clonotype appeared a single time. This chain connects TRBV9 to TRBJ2-2; 8 positions agree with TRBD2. The CDR3 covers 17 residues. V gave up 0 bases and J gave up 5 bases; unmatched junction bases: 9. Germline lookup yields CDR1 SGDLS and CDR2 YYNGEE. CDR3 protein: CASSVASGLIGTGELFF. The CDR3 DNA follows: TGTGCCAGCAGCGTAGCTAGCGGGTTAATCGGGACCGGGGAGCTGTTTTTT.

Notes on this clonotype: This may be a read error, as it is one base from a much larger clone. J is TRBJ2-3 and V is TRBV2; D is perhaps TRBD2 (5 bases). The CDR3 length is 13 residues. From germline, CDR1 is SNHLY and CDR2 FYNNEI. CDR3 loop: CASGEVGEDTQYF. The CDR3 nucleotides read TGTGCCAGCGGTGAAGTCGGGGAGGATACGCAGTATTTT.

This clonotype was counted at least ten times. This rearrangement joins TRBV4-1 to TRBJ1-1; 8 nucleotides match TRBD1. V shed 3 bases and J 10 bases; nucleotides not matched to a gene: 4. The CDR3 is 12 residues long. Germline loops: CDR1 MGHRA, CDR2 YSYEKL. CDR3 DNA sequence: TGCGCCAGCAGCCAGGACGGACAGGGAGCTTTCTTT. Translated: CASSQDGQGAFF.

This clonotype occurred many times. V usage is TRBV20-1 and J usage is TRBJ2-7, with TRBD2 identical over 10 bases. Trimming took 3 bases from V and 9 from J; bases not matched to a gene: 8. The V gene's germline CDR1 is DFQATT and CDR2 SNEGSKA (reference sequence). The CDR3 has 13 amino acids. The CDR3 is CSARSVAGGLQYF. CDR3 DNA sequence: TGCAGTGCTAGGTCGGTAGCGGGAGGACTGCAGTACTTC.

This clonotype appeared many times. The V call is TRBV7-2, the J call TRBJ2-7, with TRBD2 matching over 8 bases. The CDR3 has 15 residues. J lost 6 bases, V lost 5 bases, and 12 bases had no gene match. CDR1 and CDR2 from the germline V gene are SGHTA and FQGNSA. For the CDR3, the DNA is TGTGCCAGCAGCCAGGGCCCAAGCGGGAGATCCGAGCAGTACTTC. This encodes CASSQGPSGRSEQYF.

This chain uses TRBV4-1 with TRBJ2-5; no clear D gene. Germline V gives CDR1 MGHRA, CDR2 YSYEKL. This CDR3 comprises 12 residues. Deletions cut 0 bases from V and 8 bases from J, with 7 bases between. The CDR3 nucleotides read TGCGCCAGCAGCCAAGAGACCGGAACCCAGTACTTC. Protein product: CASSQETGTQYF.

The V gene is TRBV28, the J gene TRBJ1-1; possible D gene TRBD1, 5 bases. Germline CDR1 reads MDHEN; CDR2 reads SYDVKM. This CDR3 region has 16 residues. V lost 1 base and J 11 bases, leaving 23 bases between the germline ends. CDR3 loop: CASSLSGGGLRDVAFF. In DNA form, the CDR3 reads TGTGCCAGCAGTTTATCGGGGGGTGGACTAAGGGACGTCGCTTTCTTT.

This chain joins TRBV5-1 and TRBJ2-1; D gene uncertain. Trimming removed 0 bases from V and 4 bases from J, with 11 bases in between. The CDR3 length is 15 residues. CDR1 is SGHRS and CDR2 is YFSETQ in the germline V gene. CDR3 protein: CASSLEVARYNEQFF. The DNA for the CDR3 is TGCGCCAGCAGCTTGGAGGTCGCCAGGTACAATGAGCAGTTCTTC. Full variable domain (missing parts from reference TRBV5-1 and TRBJ2-1): KAGVTQTPRYLIKTRGQQVTLSCSPISGHRSVSWYQQTPGQGLQFLFEYFSETQRNKGNFPGRFSGRQFSNSRSEMNVSTLELGDSALYLCASSLEVARYNEQFFGPGTRLTVL.

This clonotype was counted many times. This chain joins TRBV5-6 and TRBJ1-2, with a weak D call TRBD1 (6 bases). From germline, CDR1 is SGHDT and CDR2 YYEEEE. The CDR3 length is 15 residues. V was cut by 5 bases and J by 8 bases, with 22 bases left in between. This CDR3 is CASRPDSRGFPGYTF. CDR3 bases: TGTGCCAGCAGACCGGACAGCCGTGGGTTTCCGGGCTACACCTTC.

The chain is built from TRBV28 and TRBJ2-2, with D possibly called TRBD1 or TRBD2 (5 bases each). The germline V gene has CDR1 MDHEN and CDR2 SYDVKM. The V end was cut by 7 bases, the J end by 6 bases, with 18 bases between. The CDR3 has 15 amino acids. This CDR3 reads CASTPRDRPPGELFF. In DNA form, the CDR3 reads TGTGCCAGCACTCCTCGGGACCGACCACCCGGGGAGCTGTTTTTT. The complete variable domain, with remaining parts taken from reference TRBV28 and TRBJ2-2, reads DVKVTQSSRYLVKRTGEKVFLECVQDMDHENMFWYRQDPGLGLRLIYFSYDVKMKEKGDIPEGYSVSREKKERFSLILESASTNQTSMYLCASTPRDRPPGELFFGEGSRLTVL.

The table lists this clonotype with many counts. The rearrangement uses TRBV28 and TRBJ2-1; 8 bases align to TRBD2. This CDR3 has 19 residues. The junction had 18 bases not matched to a gene; V was cut back by 6 bases and J by 2 bases. Germline values: CDR1 MDHEN, CDR2 SYDVKM. The CDR3 DNA reads TGTGCCAGCAGGTACGAGCGGGAGTCCCCGGTTCCACCCTACAATGAGCAGTTCTTC. Protein product: CASRYERESPVPPYNEQFF.

Ten or more counts support this clonotype. V and J are TRBV28 and TRBJ2-1; D unresolved. This CDR3 region has 15 residues. Per the germline V gene, CDR1 is MDHEN and CDR2 is SYDVKM. The V end lost 9 bases, the J end lost 4 bases, and 19 bases lay between the germline ends. The CDR3 sequence is CASTRLGRRYNEQFF. CDR3 in DNA: TGTGCCAGTACCCGATTAGGTCGTCGGTACAATGAGCAGTTCTTC.

This clonotype was counted at least ten times. The chain recombines TRBV29-1 with TRBJ2-1; D remains unclear. The CDR3 consists of 11 residues. Germline assignment: CDR1 SQVTM and CDR2 ANQGSEA. Trimming pared 6 bases from V and 13 bases from J, leaving 16 bases between. The CDR3 loop is CSVDDQLEQFF. Written as DNA, the CDR3 is TGCAGCGTGGACGATCAGTTGGAACAGTTCTTC.

This clonotype has at least ten counts. V is TRBV7-2 and J is TRBJ2-5; weak D call: TRBD1 (6 bases). The length of the CDR3 is 15 residues. Germline CDR1 SGHTA, CDR2 FQGNSA. V dropped 2 bases and J dropped 2 bases, with 12 bases sitting between them. CDR3 bases: TGTGCCAGCAGCTTATTGGCAGGGGAGCAAGAGACCCAGTACTTC. This sequence encodes CASSLLAGEQETQYF.